The 3 T cell receptor beta chains presented below share a single source sample, sequenced in a study of CD8+ T cells in alopecia areata. After isolation, RNA underwent reverse transcription to generate cDNA as the sequencing template. Libraries were prepared by immunoSEQ multiplex PCR; TCRdb keeps only in-frame clonotypes and omits some of them. The sample holds approximately 300,000 clones, about 62% seen once. Treatment reported: oral pan-JAK inhibitor, 5-10 mg twice daily. Sequenced here: CD4+ T cells sorted from blood, sampled at week 24, from a patient treated with tofacitinib. Receptors originate from a human donor with alopecia areata.

The chain links TRBV28 to TRBJ2-5; the D call may be TRBD1 or TRBD2 (5 bases each). Deletions cut 3 bases from V and 0 bases from J, with 11 bases between. CDR1 and CDR2 from the germline V gene are MDHEN and SYDVKM. The CDR3 loop spans 15 amino acids. This chain's CDR3 is CASSLRGWYQETQYF. The DNA of the CDR3 is TGTGCCAGCAGTTTGAGGGGATGGTACCAAGAGACCCAGTACTTC.

In its sample, this clone was seen once. The CDR3 loop is CAWSQGQGSGNTIYF. CDR3 nucleotides: TGTGCCTGGAGTCAGGGGCAGGGATCAGGAAACACCATATATTTT. The chain recombines TRBV30 with TRBJ1-3; D may be TRBD1 (6 bases). This CDR3 contains 15 residues. Per the germline V gene, CDR1 is GTSNPN and CDR2 is SVGIG (reference sequence). Trimming cost V 2 bases and J 4 bases, with 15 bases left between them.

This clone was recorded only once. V and J are TRBV30 and TRBJ2-7, with a weak D call TRBD2 (5 bases). V lost 7 bases, J lost 5 bases, and 15 bases lay in between. The length of the CDR3 is 12 residues. CDR1 is GTSNPN, CDR2 SVGIG, per germline (reference sequence). CDR3 residues: CALARGGDEQYF. The CDR3 nucleotides are TGTGCCTTGGCAAGAGGAGGCGACGAGCAGTACTTC.